Below, 4 T cell receptor beta chains from the same sample are listed, as sequenced in a study of blood T cell repertoires in COVID-19. Sequencing used immunoSEQ multiplex PCR; TCRdb keeps in-frame clones, though not all of them. This table holds about 480,000 clones, roughly nine tenths found once. Material for sequencing was peripheral blood. The receptors shown here come from a woman aged 50 to 60 with COVID-19, enrolled during active disease.

The chain carries TRBV5-6 and TRBJ2-1; TRBD2 aligns across 13 bases. Looked up from germline, CDR1 is SGHDT and CDR2 is YYEEEE. CDR3 length equals 15 residues. V shed 4 bases and J 3 bases; nucleotides not matched to a gene: 1. CDR3 region: CASSRLAGGYNEQFF. DNA of the CDR3: TGTGCCAGCAGCCGACTAGCGGGGGGCTACAATGAGCAGTTCTTC.

This chain connects TRBV6-4 to TRBJ2-2; 10 bases fit TRBD1. CDR3 length: 14 residues. V was clipped by 3 bases and J by 6 bases; unmatched bases: 1. CDR1 is MRHNA, CDR2 SNTAGT, per germline. CDR3 amino acids: CASSETGGPGELFF. As DNA, the CDR3 is TGTGCCAGCAGTGAGACAGGGGGCCCCGGGGAGCTGTTTTTT.

The chain is built from TRBV23-1 and TRBJ2-1; D is perhaps TRBD1 (6 bases). TRBV23-1 is treated as an ORF (open reading frame) with a function not yet certain. With 5 bases removed from V and 5 bases from J, the gap between germline ends came to 16 bases. This CDR3 spans 15 amino acids. The CDR3 region is CASSKDSTFHNEQFF. CDR3 sequence (DNA): TGCGCCAGCAGTAAGGACAGCACTTTCCACAATGAGCAGTTCTTC.

This clone was detected a few times. V gene TRBV19 combines with J gene TRBJ2-1; no clear D gene. V shed 1 base and J shed 2 bases, with 12 bases lying between them. CDR3 size: 16 residues. Per the germline V gene, CDR1 is LNHDA and CDR2 is SQIVND (reference sequence). CDR3 protein: CASSIGGRGPYNEQFF. The CDR3 region has the DNA TGTGCCAGTAGTATAGGTGGCCGAGGCCCCTACAATGAGCAGTTCTTC.